These 4 T cell receptor beta chains originate from one sample sequenced in a study of blood T cell repertoires in COVID-19. TCRdb's table, derived via immunoSEQ multiplex PCR, lists solely in-frame clones and lacks some. In the table there are under 200,000 clones, about 85% of which are singletons. The source material was peripheral blood. These receptors originate from a woman at least 80 years old with acute or convalescent COVID-19.

The chain combines TRBV12-3 or TRBV12-4 with TRBJ1-6; D gene unclear. Trimming took off 6 bases at V and 8 bases at J, with 11 bases between the two ends. This CDR3 has 13 amino acids. CDR3 coding DNA: TGTGCCAGCAGCCTGACGGCGGATTCACCCCTCCACTTT. Translation: CASSLTADSPLHF.

The V gene is TRBV6-5, the J gene TRBJ1-2; 8 nucleotides agree with TRBD1. CDR3 length: 14 residues. The germline V gene encodes CDR1 MNHEY and CDR2 SVGAGI. Trimming took 8 bases from V and 1 from J; bases not matched to a gene: 6. CDR3 sequence reads: CASGYRGINYGYTF. The DNA for the CDR3 is TGTGCCAGCGGGTACAGGGGGATTAACTATGGCTACACCTTC.

V gene TRBV7-3 combines with J gene TRBJ1-2, with no clear D. CDR1 is SGHTA and CDR2 is FQGTGA in the germline V gene. V lost 2 bases to trimming and J lost 0 bases, with 7 bases between them. The length of the CDR3 is 14 residues. The chain's CDR3 is CASSLGPPNYGYTF. DNA of the CDR3: TGTGCCAGCAGCTTAGGGCCCCCTAACTATGGCTACACCTTC.

The chain has TRBV2 and TRBJ1-3; 7 bases match TRBD1. CDR1 is SNHLY and CDR2 is FYNNEI in the germline V gene. J lost 7 bases, V lost 5 bases, and 2 bases had no gene match. CDR3 size: 12 residues. The CDR3 region is CASSLQGNTIYF. Written as DNA, the CDR3 is TGTGCCAGCAGTTTACAGGGGAACACCATATATTTT.